These 10 T cell receptor beta chains came from one sample sequenced in a study of cytomegalovirus exposure and HLA in healthy donors. 13 Jbeta primers and 60 Vbeta primers were used for the PCR. Profiled with immunoSEQ multiplex PCR; TCRdb holds only in-frame clones, not every one. Altogether about 140,000 clones are present, around four fifths being singletons, with the ten largest covering 4% to 5.5%. The source material was PBMCs. These receptors came from a man between 25 and 39 years old in good health.

DNA of the CDR3: TGTGCCAGCAGCCCAAGGACAGGGGGGGGGACTGAAGCTTTCTTT. It yields the protein CASSPRTGGGTEAFF. V is TRBV9 and J is TRBJ1-1; 10 nucleotides line up with TRBD1. This CDR3 region has 15 residues. The junction had 8 bases not matched to a gene; V was cut back by 4 bases and J by 5 bases. Looked up from germline, CDR1 is SGDLS and CDR2 is YYNGEE. The variable domain in full, with the rest retrieved from reference TRBV9 and TRBJ1-1, is DSGVTQTPKHLITATGQRVTLRCSPRSGDLSVYWYQQSLDQGLQFLIQYYNGEERAKGNILERFSAQQFPDLHSELNLSSLELGDSALYFCASSPRTGGGTEAFFGQGTRLTVV.

The rearrangement links TRBV9 to TRBJ2-7; 11 nucleotides agree with TRBD2. J was trimmed by 5 bases and V by 2 bases; bases with no gene match: 9. CDR3 length: 16 residues. Germline V gives CDR1 SGDLS, CDR2 YYNGEE. CDR3 sequence: CASSVGLAGGSDEQYF. In DNA form, the CDR3 reads TGTGCCAGCAGCGTTGGGCTAGCGGGAGGATCGGACGAGCAGTACTTC.

In the case of this clone: Other nucleotide sequences in the sample specify the same CDR3. This chain links TRBV5-4 with TRBJ2-5; no clear D gene. V lost 2 bases, J lost 5 bases, and 4 bases lay in between. This CDR3 has 11 amino acids. Per germline, CDR1 SGHNT and CDR2 YYREEE (reference sequence). As DNA, the CDR3 is TGTGCCAGCAGCTTCATGGAGACCCAGTACTTC. The encoded protein is CASSFMETQYF.

The rearrangement joins TRBV11-2 to TRBJ2-1; 7 bases agree with TRBD2. J was trimmed by 3 bases and V by 0 bases; bases with no gene match: 14. CDR1 and CDR2 from the germline V gene are SGHAT and FQNNGV. This CDR3 has 19 amino acids. The chain's CDR3 is CASSLDSSSGSMYYNEQFF. CDR3 in DNA: TGTGCCAGCAGCTTAGATTCGTCTAGCGGAAGCATGTACTACAATGAGCAGTTCTTC.

The chain carries TRBV6-1 and TRBJ2-7; 11 nucleotides line up with TRBD2. The CDR3 runs 16 residues. Germline CDR1 MNHNS, CDR2 SASEGT. V was pared by 0 bases and J by 7 bases, with 8 bases of the junction left unmatched. The CDR3 here is CASSEAGTSGSWEQYF. The CDR3 region has the DNA TGTGCCAGCAGTGAAGCTGGCACTAGCGGGAGCTGGGAGCAGTACTTC.

The chain carries TRBV10-2 and TRBJ1-3, with TRBD1 as a possible D gene (6 bases). The V and J ends lost 7 bases and 0 bases respectively, with 10 bases between them. Germline CDR1 reads WSHSY; CDR2 reads SAAADI. This CDR3 contains 14 residues. The CDR3 loop reads CASTQGISGNTIYF. The CDR3 region has the DNA TGCGCCAGCACCCAGGGGATCTCTGGAAACACCATATATTTT.

The V call is TRBV25-1, the J call TRBJ2-7; perhaps TRBD1 as D (6 bases). Germline-derived CDR1 and CDR2 are MGHDK and SYGVNS. Deletions cut 2 bases from V and 1 base from J, with 15 bases between. The CDR3 is made up of 16 amino acids. The CDR3 DNA sequence: TGTGCCAGCAGTGAACCCGACAGGTACGGTTCCTACGAGCAGTACTTC. Translated, it gives CASSEPDRYGSYEQYF.

As for this clone: Within the sample, other DNA sequences also encode this same CDR3. The chain uses TRBV5-1 and TRBJ2-2; TRBD1 matches at 9 bases. Germline values: CDR1 SGHRS, CDR2 YFSETQ. The CDR3 has 17 amino acids. Trimming cost V 3 bases and J 1 base; bases outside gene matches: 7. The chain's CDR3 is CASSWRGGQGNTGELFF. CDR3 sequence (DNA): TGCGCCAGCAGCTGGAGGGGGGGACAGGGGAACACCGGGGAGCTGTTTTTT.

Worth noting for this clone: The junction differs from germline at one of its ends, possibly a read error. This sequence joins TRBV7-9 and TRBJ2-4; 9 positions agree with TRBD2. Germline V lookup: CDR1 SEHNR, CDR2 FQNEAQ (reference sequence). CDR3 size: 16 residues. CDR3: CSSSLGGGLAGNIQYF. The CDR3 coding sequence is TGTTCCAGCAGCTTAGGCGGGGGACTAGCAGGTAACATTCAGTACTTC.

The gene calls are TRBV5-1 and TRBJ2-3; 9 positions match TRBD2. From germline, CDR1 is SGHRS and CDR2 YFSETQ. J was trimmed by 4 bases and V by 4 bases; bases with no gene match: 10. There are 16 residues in the CDR3. CDR3 protein: CASSLPSGVEADTQYF. In nucleotides, the CDR3 is TGCGCCAGCAGCCTCCCTAGCGGGGTGGAGGCAGATACGCAGTATTTT.